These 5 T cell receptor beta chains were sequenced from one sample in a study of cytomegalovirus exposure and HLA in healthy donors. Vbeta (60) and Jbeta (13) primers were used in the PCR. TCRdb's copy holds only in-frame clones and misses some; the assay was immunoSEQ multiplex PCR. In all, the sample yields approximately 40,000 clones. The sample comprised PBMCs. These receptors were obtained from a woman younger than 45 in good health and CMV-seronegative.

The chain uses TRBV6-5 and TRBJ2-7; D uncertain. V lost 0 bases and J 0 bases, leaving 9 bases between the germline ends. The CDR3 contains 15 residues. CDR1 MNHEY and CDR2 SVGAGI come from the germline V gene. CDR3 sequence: CASSYSGQTSYEQYF. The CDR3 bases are TGTGCCAGCAGTTACTCGGGCCAGACCTCCTACGAGCAGTACTTC.

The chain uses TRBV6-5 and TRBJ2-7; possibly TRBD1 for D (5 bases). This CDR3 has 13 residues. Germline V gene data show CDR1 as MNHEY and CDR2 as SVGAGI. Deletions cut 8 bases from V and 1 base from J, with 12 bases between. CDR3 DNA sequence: TGTGCCAGCCGTCGGCAGGGTTCCTACGAGCAGTACTTC. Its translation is CASRRQGSYEQYF.

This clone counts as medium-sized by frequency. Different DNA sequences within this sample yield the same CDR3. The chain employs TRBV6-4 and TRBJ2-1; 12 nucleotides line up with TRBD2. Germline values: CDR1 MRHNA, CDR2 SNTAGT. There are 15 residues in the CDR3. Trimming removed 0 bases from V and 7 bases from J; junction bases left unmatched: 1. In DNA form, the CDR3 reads TGTGCCAGCAGTGACTCGACTAGCGGGAGTAATGAGCAGTTCTTC. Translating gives CASSDSTSGSNEQFF.

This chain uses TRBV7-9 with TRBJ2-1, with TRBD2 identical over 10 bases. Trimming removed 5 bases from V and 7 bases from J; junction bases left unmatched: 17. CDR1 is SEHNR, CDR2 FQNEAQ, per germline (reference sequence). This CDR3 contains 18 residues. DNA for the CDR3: TGTGCCAGCAGCCTGACGAGCGGGAGGGCCCCGGGAGCGAATGAGCAGTTCTTC. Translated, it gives CASSLTSGRAPGANEQFF.

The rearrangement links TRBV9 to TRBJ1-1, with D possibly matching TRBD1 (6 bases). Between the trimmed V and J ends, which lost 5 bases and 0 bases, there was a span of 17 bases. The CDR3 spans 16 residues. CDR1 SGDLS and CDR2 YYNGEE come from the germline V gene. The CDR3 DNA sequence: TGTGCCAGCAGTGCGGGGGGGCCTACGATGAACACTGAAGCTTTCTTT. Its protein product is CASSAGGPTMNTEAFF.